These 2 T cell receptor beta chains were all obtained from the same sample, sequenced in a study of T cells after yellow fever vaccination. MiXCR was run by TCRdb on the 5' RACE reads, yielding one entry per CDR3 protein. The sample lists 100,000 to 150,000 distinct CDR3 sequences; about 8.2% were seen once. The input for sequencing was CD8+ T cells sorted from PBMCs, taken on the day of the yellow fever booster vaccination. Every receptor here comes from a man younger than 35 who received the YFV17D yellow fever vaccine.

The chain carries TRBV6-5 and TRBJ2-7; 8 nucleotides line up with TRBD2. CDR1 and CDR2 from the germline V gene are MNHEY and SVGAGI. This CDR3 is built from 16 residues. V shed 4 bases, J shed 1 base, and the junction held 9 bases outside the gene matches. The DNA for the CDR3 is TGTGCCAGCAGTTCAAGCTTAGTAGCGGGATCCTACGAGCAGTACTTC. Protein: CASSSSLVAGSYEQYF.

The chain couples TRBV5-1 to TRBJ2-7, with TRBD2 as a possible D gene (6 bases). CDR3 length: 14 residues. The V end lost 0 bases, the J end lost 5 bases, and 12 bases lay between the germline ends. The germline V gene encodes CDR1 SGHRS and CDR2 YFSETQ. CDR3 nucleotide sequence: TGCGCCAGCAGCTTGGGTATTGGGAGGCACGAGCAGTACTTC. Its protein product is CASSLGIGRHEQYF.